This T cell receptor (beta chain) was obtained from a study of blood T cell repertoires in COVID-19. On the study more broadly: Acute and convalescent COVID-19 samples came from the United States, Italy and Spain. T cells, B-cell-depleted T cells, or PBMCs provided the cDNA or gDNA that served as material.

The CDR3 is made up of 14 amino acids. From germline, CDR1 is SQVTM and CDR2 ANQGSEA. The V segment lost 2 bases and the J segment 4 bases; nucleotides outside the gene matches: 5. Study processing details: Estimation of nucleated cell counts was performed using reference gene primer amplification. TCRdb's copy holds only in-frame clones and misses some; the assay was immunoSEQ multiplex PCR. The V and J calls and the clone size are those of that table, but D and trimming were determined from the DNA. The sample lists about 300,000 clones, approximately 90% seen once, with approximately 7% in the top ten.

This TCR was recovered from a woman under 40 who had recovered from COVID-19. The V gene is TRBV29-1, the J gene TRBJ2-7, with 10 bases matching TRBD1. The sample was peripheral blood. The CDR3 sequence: CSVENRDRGYEQYF. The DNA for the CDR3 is TGCAGCGTTGAAAACCGGGACAGGGGTTACGAGCAGTACTTC.